This T cell receptor (beta chain) is drawn from a study of CD8 T cells in Susac syndrome. Overall study: Patients with Susac syndrome were therapy-naive, on corticosteroids, or on intravenous immunoglobulin alone at blood draw.

Sequencing of TCR beta was performed on blood CD8+ and CD4+ T cells. Purification of the CD8+ and CD4+ T cells relied on negative isolation, and TEMRA cells underwent FACS enrichment. RNA amounts of roughly 0.45 to 1 ug underwent reverse transcription with random hexamers. TCRdb reprocessed the immunoSEQ multiplex PCR reads with MiXCR, giving one entry per CDR3 protein. Among about 210,000 distinct CDR3 sequences listed, 94% were seen once. The germline gives CDR1 LGHNA, CDR2 YSLEER. Between the trimmed V and J ends, which lost 0 bases and 1 base, there was a span of 9 bases. The CDR3 runs 16 residues.

This clonotype was sampled from a human donor with Susac syndrome. Material: CD4+ T cells from PBMCs. The chain employs TRBV4-3 and TRBJ1-4, with a possible D match to TRBD1 (5 bases). The DNA for the CDR3 is TGCGCCAGCAGCCAAGATGGGGCGGGAACTAATGAAAAACTGTTTTTT. It encodes CASSQDGAGTNEKLFF.